This entry concerns a single T cell receptor beta chain. TCRdb's table, derived via immunoSEQ multiplex PCR, lists solely in-frame clones and lacks some. Here the sample spans about 15,000 clones, about 89% being singletons. The sample originates from a study of technical replicates of blood from four donors. V shed 4 bases and J 6 bases; nucleotides not matched to a gene: 8. The CDR3 totals 15 residues. CDR1 is SGHNT, CDR2 YYREEE, per germline (reference sequence). The chain combines TRBV5-4 with TRBJ2-1; 9 nucleotides agree with TRBD2. The receptor was derived from a human donor in good health. The sample consisted of PBMCs. CDR3 bases: TGTGCCAGCAGCCTGACTAGCGGACCGTCCAATGAGCAGTTCTTC. Translation: CASSLTSGPSNEQFF.